This TCR beta chain derives from a study of cytomegalovirus exposure and HLA in healthy donors. CDR3 length: 13 amino acids. Trimming removed 0 bases from V and 10 bases from J; junction bases left unmatched: 1. Germline values: CDR1 LNHDA, CDR2 SQIVND (reference sequence). Primers: 60 Vbeta forward and 13 Jbeta reverse. In the original analysis: Unique TCR beta chains totaled roughly 79 million in a later count, with approximately 11 million of them shared. TCRdb's table, derived via immunoSEQ multiplex PCR, lists solely in-frame clones and lacks some. Clonal size and the V and J genes are those of that table, whereas D and trimming came from the DNA. Of under 200,000 clones in the sample, around 82% were seen once. Regarding this clone: What it recognizes is unknown.

Study-wide results and limits: What a later analysis reportedly showed was that an Asian-associated ancestry cluster had fewer N-insertions than the approximately 700-donor mean. Most CMV-associated TCR beta chains were later found to appear HLA-restricted.

This receptor was obtained from a man between 35 and 55 years old in good health and CMV-seropositive. Sequencing was done on a sample of PBMCs. The chain joins TRBV19 to TRBJ2-7, with TRBD1 matching 12 bases. Written as DNA, the CDR3 is TGTGCCAGTAGTATAGATGGGACAGGGGGCCAGTACTTC. Translating gives CASSIDGTGGQYF.